The T cell receptor beta chain under discussion was sequenced for a study of blood T cell repertoires in COVID-19 (dated by TCRdb to about 2020). Concerning the study at large: Samples from collaborators originated in the United States, Italy and Spain and spanned both the acute and convalescent phases of COVID-19. Where available, HLA class I and class II types were taken from metadata supplied by the sample provider and were not determined by assay-based typing. Subjects who had been exposed to COVID-19, were actively infected with it, or had recovered from it provided the deeply sampled blood TCRbeta repertoires that made up the dataset. The repertoires were released in a freely available public database meant as a resource for research on the immune response to SARS-CoV-2. Samples were obtained from the ongoing ImmuneRACE study (first 160 participants) and from about 1,300 subjects provided by 6 global collaborators. The prospective study material was composed of cDNA or gDNA derived from T cells, B-cell-depleted T cells, or PBMCs. A de-identified subject ID, COVID-19 status, age in years and sex were almost always included in the sample metadata. Overall study outcomes, separate from this receptor: How much clinical and demographic metadata was included differed by source and by participant, and the metadata was provided uncurated.

Germline trimming: 5 bases from V, 1 base from J; junction bases outside gene matches: 7. CDR3 length: 16 amino acids, cysteine to phenylalanine. The CDR3 DNA has 48 bases and is translated from base 1. CDR1 and CDR2 are read off the germline V gene as SGHTA and FQGNSA. One collaborating source in Seattle enrolled patients during active infection and followed them longitudinally through the course of disease. The collaborating institutions used their own protocols to collect whole blood in K2EDTA tubes. Collaborator samples were shipped for TCRbeta analysis as frozen whole blood, isolated PBMCs, or DNA extracted from either sample type. Note on this clone: No cognate antigen has been identified for it. No qualities accompany the bases; no much larger clone lies one base away.

TCRbeta CDR3 regions were amplified from genomic DNA using the immunoSEQ Assay, a bias-controlled multiplex PCR. In the paper's pipeline: Nucleated cell counts per sample were estimated from amplification of reference gene primers within the assay. Sequence reads were collapsed and filtered to measure the absolute abundance of every unique TCRbeta CDR3 rearrangement. For each sample, productive Simpson clonality was calculated as the square root of Simpson's diversity index over productive rearrangements. TCRdb provides this immuneACCESS table in a form limited to in-frame rearrangements. Some clones are lacking; in checked studies, under half of them reflect an unresolved V gene, and why the rest are absent is not known. V and J calls and clone size are copied from that table; D and trimming were computed from the DNA. Counted in this sample were roughly 150,000 clones; 90% to 95% of them appeared once. About 2% of the sample goes to the ten largest clones.

The sample comprised peripheral blood. Recombination linked TRBV7-2 to TRBJ2-5; 10 nucleotides in the junction match TRBD2. The TCR was taken from a woman in her fifties or sixties with COVID-19, enrolled during active disease. At the DNA level, the sequence is TGTGCCAGCAGCCTTAGCGGGGGGCCAGGCCAAGAGACCCAGTACTTC. Translated, this gives CASSLSGGPGQETQYF.